The T cell receptor beta chain described here comes from a study of blood T cell repertoires in COVID-19. Some clones are missing from TCRdb's copy, which holds only in-frame ones; the method was immunoSEQ multiplex PCR. The sample shows approximately 300,000 clones, about 90% of them seen only once. Sample: peripheral blood. The clonotype was recovered from a young man who had recovered from COVID-19.

The CDR3 DNA follows: TGTGCCATCGAGACTGGGGCCTACTATGGCTACACCTTC. Protein product: CAIETGAYYGYTF. The chain recombines TRBV2 with TRBJ1-2, with D possibly TRBD1 on 5 matching bases. V was trimmed by 10 bases and J by 3 bases, leaving 15 bases between them. Germline V lookup: CDR1 SNHLY, CDR2 FYNNEI. The CDR3 consists of 13 residues. The full variable domain, rest sourced from reference TRBV2 and TRBJ1-2, is EPEVTQTPSHQVTQMGQEVILRCVPISNHLYFYWYRQILGQKVEFLVSFYNNEISEKSEIFDDQFSVERPDGSNFTLKIRSTKLEDSAMYFCAIETGAYYGYTFGSGTRLTVV.